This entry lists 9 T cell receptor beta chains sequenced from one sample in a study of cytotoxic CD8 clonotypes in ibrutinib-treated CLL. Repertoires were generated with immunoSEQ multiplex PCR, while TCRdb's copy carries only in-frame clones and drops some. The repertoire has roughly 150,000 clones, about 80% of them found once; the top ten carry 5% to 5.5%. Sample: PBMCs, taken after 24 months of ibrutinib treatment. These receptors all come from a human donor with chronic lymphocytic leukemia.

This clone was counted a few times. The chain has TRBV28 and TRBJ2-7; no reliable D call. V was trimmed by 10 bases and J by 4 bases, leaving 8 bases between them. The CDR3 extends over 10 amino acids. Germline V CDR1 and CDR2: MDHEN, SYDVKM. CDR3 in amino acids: CATSEYEQYF. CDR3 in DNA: TGTGCCACCTCTGAGTACGAGCAGTACTTC.

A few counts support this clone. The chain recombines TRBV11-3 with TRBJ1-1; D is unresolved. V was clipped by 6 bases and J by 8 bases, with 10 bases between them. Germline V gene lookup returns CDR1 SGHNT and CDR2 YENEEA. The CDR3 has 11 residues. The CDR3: CASSRQREAFF. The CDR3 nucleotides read TGTGCCAGCAGTCGCCAGAGGGAAGCTTTCTTT.

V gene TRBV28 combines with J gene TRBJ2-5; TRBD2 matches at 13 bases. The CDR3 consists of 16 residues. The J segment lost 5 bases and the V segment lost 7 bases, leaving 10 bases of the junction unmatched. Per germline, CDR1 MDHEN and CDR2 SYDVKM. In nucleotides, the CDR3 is TGTGCCAGCACCTCGGCCACTAGCGGGGGGGTTGAGACCCAGTACTTC. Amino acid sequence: CASTSATSGGVETQYF.

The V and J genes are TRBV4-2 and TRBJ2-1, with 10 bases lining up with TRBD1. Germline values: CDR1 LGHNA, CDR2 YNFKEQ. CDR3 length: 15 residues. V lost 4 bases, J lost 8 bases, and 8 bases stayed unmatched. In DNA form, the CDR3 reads TGTGCCAGCAGCCCAGGACAGGGGGGCGTCGATGAGCAGTTCTTC. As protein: CASSPGQGGVDEQFF.

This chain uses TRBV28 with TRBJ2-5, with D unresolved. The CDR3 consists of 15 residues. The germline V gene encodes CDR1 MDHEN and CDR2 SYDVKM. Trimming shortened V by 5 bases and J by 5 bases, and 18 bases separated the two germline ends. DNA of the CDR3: TGTGCCAGCAGTCCCCGGGCCCTAGGGTCGGAGACCCAGTACTTC. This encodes CASSPRALGSETQYF.

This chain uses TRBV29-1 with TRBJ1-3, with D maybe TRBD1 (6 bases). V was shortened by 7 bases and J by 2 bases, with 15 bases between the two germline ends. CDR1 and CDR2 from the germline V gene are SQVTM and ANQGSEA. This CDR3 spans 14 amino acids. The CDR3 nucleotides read TGCAGCGCCGGGGGACACCCCCCTGGAAACACCATATATTTT. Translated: CSAGGHPPGNTIYF.

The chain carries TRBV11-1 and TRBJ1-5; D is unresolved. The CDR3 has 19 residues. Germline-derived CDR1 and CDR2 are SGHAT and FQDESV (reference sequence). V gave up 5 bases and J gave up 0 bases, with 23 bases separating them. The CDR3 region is CASSPYPQVWYTSNQPQHF. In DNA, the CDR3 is TGTGCCAGCAGCCCCTACCCCCAGGTTTGGTACACTAGCAATCAGCCCCAGCATTTT.

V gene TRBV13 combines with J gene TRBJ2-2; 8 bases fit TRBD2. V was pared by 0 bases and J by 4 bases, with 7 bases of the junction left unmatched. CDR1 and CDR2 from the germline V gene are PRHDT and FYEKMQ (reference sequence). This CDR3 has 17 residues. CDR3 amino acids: CASSLGGLAGVTGELFF. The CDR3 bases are TGTGCCAGCAGCTTAGGGGGGCTAGCGGGCGTCACCGGGGAGCTGTTTTTT.

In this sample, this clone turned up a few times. CDR3 sequence (DNA): TGCGCCAGCAGCTTGGGGACAGACTACGAGCAGTACTTC. The encoded protein is CASSLGTDYEQYF. The genes are TRBV5-1 and TRBJ2-7, with a tentative D call TRBD1 (6 bases). Deletions cut 0 bases from V and 3 bases from J, with 7 bases between. Germline V gene data show CDR1 as SGHRS and CDR2 as YFSETQ. The CDR3 sequence is 13 residues long.